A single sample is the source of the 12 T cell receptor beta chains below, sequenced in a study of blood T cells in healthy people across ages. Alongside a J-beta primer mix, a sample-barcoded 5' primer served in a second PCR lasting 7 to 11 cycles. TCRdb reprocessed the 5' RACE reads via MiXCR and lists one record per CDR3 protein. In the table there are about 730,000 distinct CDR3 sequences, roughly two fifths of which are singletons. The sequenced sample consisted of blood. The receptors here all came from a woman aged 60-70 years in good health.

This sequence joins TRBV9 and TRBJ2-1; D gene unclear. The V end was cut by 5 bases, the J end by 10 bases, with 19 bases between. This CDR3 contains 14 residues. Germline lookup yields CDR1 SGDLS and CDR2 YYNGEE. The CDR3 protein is CASSSTLGSYEQFF. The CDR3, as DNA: TGTGCCAGCAGTTCGACGTTGGGGTCCTACGAGCAGTTCTTC. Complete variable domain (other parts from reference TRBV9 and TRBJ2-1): DSGVTQTPKHLITATGQRVTLRCSPRSGDLSVYWYQQSLDQGLQFLIQYYNGEERAKGNILERFSAQQFPDLHSELNLSSLELGDSALYFCASSSTLGSYEQFFGPGTRLTVL.

The CDR3 sequence is CASSLERGSWHEQYF. The CDR3 bases are TGTGCCAGCAGCTTAGAACGCGGGAGTTGGCACGAGCAGTACTTC. The V and J genes are TRBV7-2 and TRBJ2-7; 7 nucleotides line up with TRBD2. Germline values: CDR1 SGHTA, CDR2 FQGNSA. V was pared by 1 base and J by 5 bases, with 8 bases of the junction left unmatched. CDR3 length equals 15 residues.

The CDR3 region is CASSQELAGGLYNEQFF. The CDR3 DNA sequence: TGTGCCAGCAGCCAAGAACTAGCGGGGGGGCTATACAATGAGCAGTTCTTC. The chain recombines TRBV3-1 with TRBJ2-1, with 13 bases fitting TRBD2. The CDR3 extends over 17 amino acids. Trimming removed 0 bases from V and 4 bases from J; junction bases left unmatched: 3. Germline lookup yields CDR1 LGHDT and CDR2 YNNKEL (reference sequence).

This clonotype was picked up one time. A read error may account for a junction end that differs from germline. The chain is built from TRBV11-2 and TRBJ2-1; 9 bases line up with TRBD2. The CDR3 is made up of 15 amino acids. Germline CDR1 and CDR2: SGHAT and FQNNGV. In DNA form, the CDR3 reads TGTGCCAGCAGCTTTAGACTAGCGGCCTACAATAAGCAGTTCTTC. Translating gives CASSFRLAAYNKQFF.

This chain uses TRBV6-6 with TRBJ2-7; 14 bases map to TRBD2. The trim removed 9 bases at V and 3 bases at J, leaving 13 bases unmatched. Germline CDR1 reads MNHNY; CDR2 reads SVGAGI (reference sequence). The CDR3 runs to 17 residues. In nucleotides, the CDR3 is TGTGCCAGTAGACCCGGGACTAGCGGGAGTTCGCTCTACGAGCAGTACTTC. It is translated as CASRPGTSGSSLYEQYF.

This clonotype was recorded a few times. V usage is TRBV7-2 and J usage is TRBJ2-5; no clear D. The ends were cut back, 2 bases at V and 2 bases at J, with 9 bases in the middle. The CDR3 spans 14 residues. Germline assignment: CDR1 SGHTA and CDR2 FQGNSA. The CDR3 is CASSLLSRQETQYF. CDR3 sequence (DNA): TGTGCCAGCAGCTTATTGAGCAGACAAGAGACCCAGTACTTC.

The chain's CDR3 is CSAEDRGGLDTGELFF. The CDR3 coding sequence is TGCAGTGCGGAGGACCGGGGGGGCCTGGACACCGGGGAGCTGTTTTTT. The J gene is TRBJ2-2, the V gene TRBV20-1; 8 bases fit TRBD2. CDR1 is DFQATT, CDR2 SNEGSKA, per germline (reference sequence). V lost 6 bases, J lost 3 bases, and 12 bases stayed unmatched. The CDR3 length is 16 residues.

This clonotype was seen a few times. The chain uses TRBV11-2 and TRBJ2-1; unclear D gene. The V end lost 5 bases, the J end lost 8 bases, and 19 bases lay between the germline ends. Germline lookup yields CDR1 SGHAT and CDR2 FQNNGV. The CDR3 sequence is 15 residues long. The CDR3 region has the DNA TGTGCCAGCAGCCCCGAGAGCTATGGACGGGATGAGCAGTTCTTC. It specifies CASSPESYGRDEQFF.

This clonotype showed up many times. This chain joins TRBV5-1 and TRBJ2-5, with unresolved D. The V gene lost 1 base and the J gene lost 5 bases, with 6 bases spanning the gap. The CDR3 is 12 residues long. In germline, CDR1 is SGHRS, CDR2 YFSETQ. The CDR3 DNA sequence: TGCGCCAGCAGCTTGTACGGCGAGACCCAGTACTTC. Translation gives CASSLYGETQYF.

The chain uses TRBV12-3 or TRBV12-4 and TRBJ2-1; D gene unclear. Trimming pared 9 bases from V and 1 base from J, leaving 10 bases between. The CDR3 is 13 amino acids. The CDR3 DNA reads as TGTGCCAGTACCCTTGGGTCCTACAATGAGCAGTTCTTC. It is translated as CASTLGSYNEQFF.

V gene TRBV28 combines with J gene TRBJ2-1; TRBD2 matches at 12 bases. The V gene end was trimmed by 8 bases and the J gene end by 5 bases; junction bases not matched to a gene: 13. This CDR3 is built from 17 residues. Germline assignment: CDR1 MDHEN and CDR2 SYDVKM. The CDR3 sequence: CASLPPTSGRRDNEQFF. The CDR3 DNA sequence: TGTGCCAGCTTACCCCCGACTAGCGGGAGAAGGGACAATGAGCAGTTCTTC.

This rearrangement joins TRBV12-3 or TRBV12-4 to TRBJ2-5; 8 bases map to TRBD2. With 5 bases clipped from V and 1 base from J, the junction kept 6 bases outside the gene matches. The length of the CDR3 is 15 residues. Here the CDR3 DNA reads TGTGCCAGCAGTCTGAGCGGGGGAGGCCAAGAGACCCAGTACTTC. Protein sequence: CASSLSGGGQETQYF.